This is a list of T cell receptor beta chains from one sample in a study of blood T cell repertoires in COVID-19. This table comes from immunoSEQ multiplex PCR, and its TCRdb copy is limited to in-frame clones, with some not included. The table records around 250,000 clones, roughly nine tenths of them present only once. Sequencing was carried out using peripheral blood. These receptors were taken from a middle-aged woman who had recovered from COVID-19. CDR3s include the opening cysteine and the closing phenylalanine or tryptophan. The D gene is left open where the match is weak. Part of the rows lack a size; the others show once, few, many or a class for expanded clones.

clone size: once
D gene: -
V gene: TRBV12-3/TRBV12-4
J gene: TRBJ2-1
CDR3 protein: CASSLVLGEQFF
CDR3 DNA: TGTGCCAGCAGTTTAGTGCTAGGAGAGCAGTTCTTC

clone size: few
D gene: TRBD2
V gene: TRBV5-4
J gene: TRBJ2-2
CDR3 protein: CASSPRGTSGNTGELFF
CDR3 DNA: TGTGCCAGCAGCCCGAGGGGGACTAGCGGAAACACCGGGGAGCTGTTTTTT

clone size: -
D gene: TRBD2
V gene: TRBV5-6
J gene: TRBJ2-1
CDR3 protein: CASSLGRGDTDEQFF
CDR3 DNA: TGTGCCAGCAGCTTGGGGCGGGGGGACACGGATGAGCAGTTCTTC

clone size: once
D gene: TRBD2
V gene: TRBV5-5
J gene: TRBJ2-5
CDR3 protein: CASSRGGKETQYF
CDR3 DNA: TGTGCCAGCAGCCGGGGGGGCAAGGAGACCCAGTACTTC

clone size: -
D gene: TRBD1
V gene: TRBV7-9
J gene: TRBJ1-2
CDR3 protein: CASSRGTGEYGYTF
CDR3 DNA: TGTGCCAGCAGCCGGGGGACAGGGGAGTATGGCTACACCTTC

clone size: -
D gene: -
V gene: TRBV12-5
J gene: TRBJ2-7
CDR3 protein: CASVGSAGNEQYF
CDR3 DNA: TGTGCTAGTGTAGGTTCGGCAGGGAATGAGCAGTACTTC

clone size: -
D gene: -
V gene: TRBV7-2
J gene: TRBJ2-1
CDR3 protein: CASSYVAEAEFF
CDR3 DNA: TGTGCCAGCAGCTATGTAGCGGAGGCGGAGTTCTTC

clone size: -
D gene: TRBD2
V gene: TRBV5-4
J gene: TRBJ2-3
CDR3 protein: CASSRGLAGADTQYF
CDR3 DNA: TGTGCCAGCAGCAGGGGACTAGCGGGAGCAGATACGCAGTATTTT

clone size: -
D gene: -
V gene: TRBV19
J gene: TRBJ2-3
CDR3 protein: CASSTYQRDTQYF
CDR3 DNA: TGTGCCAGTAGTACCTATCAGCGGGATACGCAGTATTTT

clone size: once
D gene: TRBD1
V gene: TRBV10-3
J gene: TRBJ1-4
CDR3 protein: CAISLRTGPNEKLFF
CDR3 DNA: TGTGCCATCAGCCTACGGACAGGGCCTAATGAAAAACTGTTTTTT

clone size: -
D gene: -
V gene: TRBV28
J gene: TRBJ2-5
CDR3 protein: CASSLESPETQYF
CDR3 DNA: TGTGCCAGCAGTTTAGAGTCCCCGGAGACCCAGTACTTC

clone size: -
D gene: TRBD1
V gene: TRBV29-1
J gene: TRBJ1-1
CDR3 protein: CSAWTGGLPEAFF
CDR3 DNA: TGCAGCGCCTGGACAGGGGGGTTGCCTGAAGCTTTCTTT

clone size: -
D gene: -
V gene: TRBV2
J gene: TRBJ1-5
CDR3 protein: CASRWGPNQPQHF
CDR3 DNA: TGTGCCAGCCGCTGGGGGCCAAATCAGCCCCAGCATTTT

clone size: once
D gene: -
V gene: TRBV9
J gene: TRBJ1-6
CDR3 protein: CASSGTNRAGNSPLHF
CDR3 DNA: TGTGCCAGCAGTGGAACCAACAGGGCTGGTAATTCACCCCTCCACTTT

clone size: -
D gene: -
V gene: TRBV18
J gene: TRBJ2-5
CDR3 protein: CASSPPQGGGETQYF
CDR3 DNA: TGTGCCAGCTCACCACCTCAGGGGGGAGGAGAGACCCAGTACTTC

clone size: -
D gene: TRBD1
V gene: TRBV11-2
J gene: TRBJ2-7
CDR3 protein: CASSLMVVGTGINEQYF
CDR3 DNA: TGTGCCAGCAGCCTAATGGTGGTCGGGACAGGCATAAACGAGCAGTACTTC

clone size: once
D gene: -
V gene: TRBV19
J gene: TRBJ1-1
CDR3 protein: CASSIFYGTEAFF
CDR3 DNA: TGTGCCAGTAGTATATTTTACGGGACTGAAGCTTTCTTT

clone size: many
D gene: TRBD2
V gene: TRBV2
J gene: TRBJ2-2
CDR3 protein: CASKRGNTGELFF
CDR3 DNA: TGTGCCAGCAAGCGGGGAAACACCGGGGAGCTGTTTTTT

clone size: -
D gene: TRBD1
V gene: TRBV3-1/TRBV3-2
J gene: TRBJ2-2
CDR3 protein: CASSQQGARTGELFF
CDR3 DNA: TGTGCCAGCAGCCAACAGGGGGCGAGGACCGGGGAGCTGTTTTTT

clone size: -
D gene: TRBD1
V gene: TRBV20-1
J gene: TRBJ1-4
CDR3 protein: CSASGTANEKLFF
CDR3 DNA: TGCAGTGCTAGTGGGACAGCTAATGAAAAACTGTTTTTT

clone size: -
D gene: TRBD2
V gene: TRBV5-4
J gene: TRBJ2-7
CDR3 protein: CASSSRTAGGDEQYF
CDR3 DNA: TGTGCCAGCAGCTCTCGGACAGCCGGGGGGGACGAGCAGTACTTC

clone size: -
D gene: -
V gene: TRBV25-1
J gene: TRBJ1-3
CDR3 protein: CASRKGHPIGNTIYF
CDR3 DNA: TGTGCCAGCAGAAAAGGACACCCGATTGGAAACACCATATATTTT

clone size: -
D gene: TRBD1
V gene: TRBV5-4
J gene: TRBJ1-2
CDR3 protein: CASSPPGTANYGYTF
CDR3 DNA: TGTGCCAGCAGCCCTCCTGGGACAGCGAACTATGGCTACACCTTC

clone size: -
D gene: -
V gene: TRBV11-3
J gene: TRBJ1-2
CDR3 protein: CASSLDGSGYTF
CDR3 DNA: TGTGCCAGCAGCTTAGACGGGTCTGGCTACACCTTC

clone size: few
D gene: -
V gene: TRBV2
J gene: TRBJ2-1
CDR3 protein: CASSEVGHGNEQFF
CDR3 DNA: TGTGCCAGCAGTGAAGTCGGACACGGCAATGAGCAGTTCTTC

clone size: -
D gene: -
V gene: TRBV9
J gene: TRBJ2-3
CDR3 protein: CASSGGLIPDTQYF
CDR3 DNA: TGTGCCAGCAGCGGAGGGTTGATTCCAGATACGCAGTATTTT

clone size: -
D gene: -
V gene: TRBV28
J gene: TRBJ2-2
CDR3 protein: CASSFQTLNTGELFF
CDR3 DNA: TGTGCCAGCAGTTTCCAGACACTGAACACCGGGGAGCTGTTTTTT

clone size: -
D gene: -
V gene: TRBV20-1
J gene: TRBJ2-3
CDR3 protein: CSASPGLTDTQYF
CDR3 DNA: TGCAGTGCTAGTCCCGGGTTAACAGATACGCAGTATTTT

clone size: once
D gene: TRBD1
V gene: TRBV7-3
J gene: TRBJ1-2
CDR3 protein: CASSFGQGAGYTF
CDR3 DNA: TGTGCCAGCAGCTTCGGGCAGGGGGCTGGCTACACCTTC

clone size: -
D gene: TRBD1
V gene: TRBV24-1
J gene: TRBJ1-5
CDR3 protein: CAIGQGQPQHF
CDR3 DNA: TGTGCCATAGGACAGGGGCAGCCCCAGCATTTT

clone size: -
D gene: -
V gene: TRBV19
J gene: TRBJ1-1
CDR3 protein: CASTQETQDTEAFF
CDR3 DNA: TGTGCCAGTACCCAAGAGACACAGGACACTGAAGCTTTCTTT

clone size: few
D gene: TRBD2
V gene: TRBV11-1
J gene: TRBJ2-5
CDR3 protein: CASRVLGEGTQYF
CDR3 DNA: TGTGCCAGCAGAGTCTTGGGGGAGGGGACCCAGTACTTC

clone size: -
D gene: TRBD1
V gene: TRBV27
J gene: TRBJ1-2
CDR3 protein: CASSFADRGFGYTF
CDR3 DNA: TGTGCCAGCAGTTTTGCGGACAGGGGGTTCGGCTACACCTTC

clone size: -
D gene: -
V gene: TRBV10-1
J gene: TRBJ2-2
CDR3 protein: CASGWTGGGELFF
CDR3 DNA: TGCGCCAGCGGATGGACAGGAGGGGGGGAGCTGTTTTTT

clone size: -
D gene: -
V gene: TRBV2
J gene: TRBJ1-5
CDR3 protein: CASSGRSGVGSQHF
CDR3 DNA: TGTGCCAGCAGTGGTCGGTCGGGGGTGGGGTCCCAGCATTTT

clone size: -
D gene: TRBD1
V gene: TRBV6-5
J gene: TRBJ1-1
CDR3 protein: CASSIQGVMNTEAFF
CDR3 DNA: TGTGCCAGCAGCATTCAGGGGGTAATGAACACTGAAGCTTTCTTT

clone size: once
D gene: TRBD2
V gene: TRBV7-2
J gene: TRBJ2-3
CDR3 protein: CASSLGPSGATDTQYF
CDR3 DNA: TGTGCCAGCAGCTTAGGCCCTAGCGGGGCGACAGATACGCAGTATTTT

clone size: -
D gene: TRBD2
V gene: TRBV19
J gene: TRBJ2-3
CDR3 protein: CASSIAAGGPQYF
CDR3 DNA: TGTGCCAGTAGTATCGCCGCGGGGGGCCCCCAGTATTTT

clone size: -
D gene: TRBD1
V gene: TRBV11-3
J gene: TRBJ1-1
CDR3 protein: CASSSDREAFF
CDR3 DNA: TGTGCCAGCAGCTCGGACAGGGAAGCTTTCTTT

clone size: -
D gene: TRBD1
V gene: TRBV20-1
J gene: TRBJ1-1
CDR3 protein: CSAERTGAGF
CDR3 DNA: TGCAGTGCGGAAAGGACAGGGGCAGGTTTT

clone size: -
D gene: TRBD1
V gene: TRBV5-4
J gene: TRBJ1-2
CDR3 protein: CASSTGTGYYGYTF
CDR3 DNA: TGTGCCAGCAGCACGGGGACAGGGTACTATGGCTACACCTTC

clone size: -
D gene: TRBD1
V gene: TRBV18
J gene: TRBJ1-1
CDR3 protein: CASSPRDSLTEAFF
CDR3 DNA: TGTGCCAGCTCACCACGGGACAGCCTCACTGAAGCTTTCTTT

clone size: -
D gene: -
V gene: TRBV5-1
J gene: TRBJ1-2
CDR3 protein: CASTLGLGANYGYTF
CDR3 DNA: TGCGCCAGCACTTTAGGATTAGGAGCTAACTATGGCTACACCTTC

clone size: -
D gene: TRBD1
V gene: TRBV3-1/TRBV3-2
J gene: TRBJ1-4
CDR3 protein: CASSQDGTGNEKLFF
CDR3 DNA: TGTGCCAGCAGCCAAGATGGGACAGGGAATGAAAAACTGTTTTTT